The rows below give T cell receptor beta chains drawn from one sample of a study of Ad26.COV2.S vaccination and SARS-CoV-2 variants. Measured with immunoSEQ multiplex PCR; TCRdb has only the in-frame clones, and not every one. The data contain approximately 420,000 clones, 70% to 90% of them singletons. This material consisted of peripheral blood, taken in a trial of Ad26.COV2.S vaccine versus placebo. All receptors come from a person aged 18-65 years who received the Ad26.COV2.S COVID-19 vaccine or a placebo. Each CDR3 is given with its conserved first and last residue. A D gene is named only where the DNA matches it firmly. A clone size is listed for some rows: how often the clone was seen (once, few, many), or a class if it is expanded.

TRBV5-4	TRBJ1-1	NA	NA	CASSWQIRDRGTEAFF	TGTGCCAGCAGCTGGCAAATTCGGGACCGGGGGACTGAAGCTTTCTTT
TRBV5-1	TRBJ2-3	NA	NA	CASSLEGRGTDTQYF	TGCGCCAGCAGCTTGGAAGGCAGGGGCACAGATACGCAGTATTTT
TRBV4-1	TRBJ1-6	NA	NA	CASSQTWAANSPLHF	TGCGCCAGCAGCCAGACCTGGGCAGCCAATTCACCCCTCCACTTT
TRBV4-1	TRBJ2-7	NA	TRBD2	CASSQELAGAIREQYF	TGCGCCAGCAGCCAAGAACTAGCGGGGGCTATCCGCGAGCAGTACTTC
TRBV7-2	TRBJ1-1	NA	NA	CASSLVGERYTEAFF	TGTGCCAGCAGCTTAGTAGGGGAACGGTACACTGAAGCTTTCTTT
TRBV2	TRBJ2-4	NA	NA	CASSGGYSIQYF	TGTGCCAGCAGTGGTGGGTATAGCATTCAGTACTTC
TRBV30	TRBJ1-1	once	NA	CAWRRLMNTEAFF	TGTGCCTGGAGACGGTTAATGAACACTGAAGCTTTCTTT
TRBV30	TRBJ2-7	once	NA	CACHRLDTAYEQYF	TGTGCCTGCCACCGGTTGGACACGGCCTACGAGCAGTACTTC
TRBV28	TRBJ1-3	once	NA	CASSYSALSGNTIYF	TGTGCCAGCAGTTACTCTGCCCTTTCTGGAAACACCATATATTTT
TRBV7-9	TRBJ2-1	NA	NA	CASSTGTAIGNEQFF	TGTGCCAGCAGCACAGGGACCGCAATTGGCAATGAGCAGTTCTTC
TRBV18	TRBJ2-6	NA	NA	CASSPLLGSTTSGANVLTF	TGTGCCAGCTCACCGCTGCTGGGAAGTACAACCTCTGGGGCCAACGTCCTGACTTTC
TRBV11-3	TRBJ2-3	NA	NA	CASSLVSAPTVSGTDTQYF	TGTGCCAGCAGCTTAGTGTCAGCACCAACTGTTAGTGGCACAGATACGCAGTATTTT
TRBV7-3	TRBJ1-2	few	NA	CASSLVGYTF	TGTGCCAGCAGCTTAGTTGGCTACACCTTC
TRBV7-8	TRBJ1-6	NA	NA	CASSLNSNSPLHF	TGTGCCAGCAGCCTAAACTCTAATTCACCCCTCCACTTT
TRBV9	TRBJ1-4	NA	NA	CASSPRGENEKLFF	TGTGCCAGCAGCCCCCGGGGCGAAAATGAAAAACTGTTTTTT
TRBV7-9	TRBJ2-3	NA	NA	CASSPPLTDTQYF	TGTGCCAGCAGCCCTCCTTTGACAGATACGCAGTATTTT
TRBV5-8	TRBJ1-1	NA	TRBD1	CASRPREQGNEAFF	TGTGCCAGCAGACCTCGGGAACAGGGGAATGAAGCTTTCTTT
TRBV7-3	TRBJ2-3	NA	TRBD2	CASSLRDYRVDTQYF	TGTGCCAGCAGCTTAAGGGACTACCGGGTGGATACGCAGTATTTT
TRBV19	TRBJ2-7	NA	TRBD2	CASSIAGGDFYEQYF	TGTGCCAGTAGTATAGCTGGGGGGGACTTCTACGAGCAGTACTTC
TRBV7-8	TRBJ2-1	NA	NA	CASTPPEASSYNEQFF	TGTGCCAGCACCCCCCCAGAGGCGAGCTCCTACAATGAGCAGTTCTTC
TRBV19	TRBJ1-4	NA	TRBD1	CASRDRSNEKLFF	TGTGCCAGTAGGGACAGGTCTAATGAAAAACTGTTTTTT
TRBV9	TRBJ2-7	NA	NA	CASSVELAPYEQYF	TGTGCCAGCAGCGTAGAGCTAGCGCCCTACGAGCAGTACTTC
TRBV9	TRBJ1-6	once	NA	CASTPGPGNSPLHF	TGTGCCAGCACCCCTGGACCTGGGAATTCACCCCTCCACTTT
TRBV11-2	TRBJ2-2	NA	NA	CASSFGSGTGELFF	TGTGCCAGCAGCTTCGGTAGTGGCACCGGGGAGCTGTTTTTT
TRBV5-4	TRBJ2-5	NA	TRBD1	CASSGWTGETQYF	TGTGCCAGCAGCGGATGGACAGGAGAGACCCAGTACTTC
TRBV15	TRBJ2-1	NA	NA	CATSSPLGVTYNEQFF	TGTGCCACCAGCAGTCCCCTCGGGGTCACCTACAATGAGCAGTTCTTC
TRBV7-2	TRBJ1-2	once	NA	CASSSTGYGYTF	TGTGCCAGCAGCTCTACAGGGTATGGCTACACCTTC
TRBV28	TRBJ2-3	NA	TRBD2	CASSFRGGRYTQYF	TGTGCCAGCAGTTTCCGGGGGGGCCGATATACGCAGTATTTT
TRBV19	TRBJ1-1	once	NA	CASRAQGNTEAFF	TGTGCCAGTAGGGCACAGGGGAACACTGAAGCTTTCTTT
TRBV5-6	TRBJ1-6	NA	TRBD1	CASSIRDRYNSPLHF	TGTGCCAGCAGCATCCGGGACAGGTATAATTCACCCCTCCACTTT
TRBV6-5	TRBJ2-7	NA	NA	CAIEFRDVGYEQYF	TGTGCCATAGAATTCCGGGATGTCGGTTACGAGCAGTACTTC
TRBV5-1	TRBJ2-7	once	NA	CASSLVAGYPYEQYF	TGCGCCAGCAGCCTTGTAGCAGGGTACCCCTACGAGCAGTACTTC
TRBV19	TRBJ1-2	NA	NA	CASTLDGYGYTF	TGTGCCAGTACCCTAGACGGTTATGGCTACACCTTC
TRBV7-2	TRBJ2-1	NA	TRBD2	CASSLDRGGSYNEQFF	TGTGCCAGCAGCTTAGATCGGGGGGGCTCCTACAATGAGCAGTTCTTC
TRBV6-5	TRBJ2-6	NA	NA	CASSYSSLANVLTF	TGTGCCAGCAGTTACTCGAGCTTGGCCAACGTCCTGACTTTC
TRBV9	TRBJ2-7	once	TRBD1	CASSVAGDRAYEQYF	TGTGCCAGCAGCGTAGCTGGGGACAGAGCCTACGAGCAGTACTTC
TRBV5-1	TRBJ2-7	few	TRBD2	CASSLEGGTYEQYF	TGCGCCAGCAGCTTGGAGGGAGGGACCTACGAGCAGTACTTC
TRBV10-3	TRBJ2-7	NA	NA	CAISESPNTTISYEQYF	TGTGCCATCAGTGAATCCCCCAACACCACTATCTCCTACGAGCAGTACTTC
TRBV7-2	TRBJ1-4	NA	NA	CASSSQGNRATNEKLFF	TGTGCCAGCAGCTCGCAGGGGAACCGTGCAACTAATGAAAAACTGTTTTTT
TRBV6-6	TRBJ2-5	NA	NA	CASSYQTNQETQYF	TGTGCCAGCAGTTACCAGACAAACCAAGAGACCCAGTACTTC
TRBV19	TRBJ2-2	NA	TRBD2	CASSPGLGSTGELFF	TGTGCCAGTAGTCCGGGACTAGGGTCCACCGGGGAGCTGTTTTTT
TRBV19	TRBJ1-2	NA	NA	CASRYERTEYGYTF	TGTGCCAGTAGGTACGAGAGGACGGAGTATGGCTACACCTTC
TRBV24-1	TRBJ2-2	once	NA	CATSDYRAANTGELFF	TGTGCCACCAGTGACTACCGGGCTGCGAACACCGGGGAGCTGTTTTTT
TRBV4-1	TRBJ2-3	NA	TRBD2	CASGIAGASTDTQYF	TGCGCCAGCGGGATAGCGGGGGCCAGCACAGATACGCAGTATTTT
TRBV11-3	TRBJ2-3	NA	TRBD2	CASSFSGTTTDTQYF	TGTGCCAGCAGCTTTTCCGGGACTACAACAGATACGCAGTATTTT
TRBV4-1	TRBJ2-7	NA	TRBD1	CASSQEQGAYEQYF	TGCGCCAGCAGCCAAGAACAGGGGGCTTACGAGCAGTACTTC
TRBV4-3	TRBJ1-1	NA	NA	CASSPGTGNTEAFF	TGCGCCAGCAGCCCAGGGACGGGGAACACTGAAGCTTTCTTT
TRBV7-8	TRBJ2-3	NA	NA	CATRIRGLSDTQYF	TGTGCCACCAGAATTCGGGGTCTATCAGATACGCAGTATTTT
TRBV12-3/TRBV12-4	TRBJ2-7	NA	TRBD1	CASSYGTAEQYF	TGTGCCAGCAGTTACGGGACAGCCGAGCAGTACTTC
TRBV5-3	TRBJ2-1	once	TRBD1	CARSGQGLHSDEQFF	TGTGCCAGAAGCGGACAGGGGCTACATTCGGATGAGCAGTTCTTC
TRBV7-9	TRBJ2-3	NA	TRBD2	CASSLSASGGPDTQYF	TGTGCCAGCAGCTTATCCGCTAGCGGGGGGCCAGATACGCAGTATTTT
TRBV7-3	TRBJ2-3	NA	TRBD2	CASSVGLVADTQYF	TGTGCCAGCAGCGTTGGACTAGTGGCAGATACGCAGTATTTT
TRBV18	TRBJ2-7	NA	TRBD1	CASSTLQTGSYEQYF	TGTGCCAGCTCAACCCTACAGACAGGGAGTTACGAGCAGTACTTC